The clone carrying this TCR beta chain has more than one count but fewer than ten. The V end lost 1 base, the J end lost 3 bases, and 5 bases lay between the germline ends. The CDR3 loop spans 12 amino acids. In germline, CDR1 is SGHDT, CDR2 YYEEEE. This entry is derived from a study of T cells in tumors after PD-1 blockade. Study in general: Excluded were patients with checkpoint blockade, immunosuppressants, or radiotherapy or other anti-cancer therapy within 4 weeks. A subset received ongoing vismodegib 150 mg daily alongside anti-PD-1 therapy. Mean per blood sample: 113,528 templates (about 24,000-290,000), around 35,000 unique clonotypes.

The assay was immunoSEQ multiplex PCR, and TCRdb's table has in-frame clones only and misses some. The sample has approximately 60,000 clones, 74% seen once. The chain uses TRBV5-6 and TRBJ2-7, with D possibly being TRBD1 (5 bases). This TCR was recovered from a human donor with basal cell carcinoma. This sample comprised PBMCs, obtained after anti-PD-1 treatment. The CDR3 loop reads CASSLQGYEQYF. Written as DNA, the CDR3 is TGTGCCAGCAGCTTGCAGGGCTACGAGCAGTACTTC. Full variable domain (remainder filled in from reference TRBV5-6 and TRBJ2-7): DAGVTQSPTHLIKTRGQQVTLRCSPKSGHDTVSWYQQALGQGPQFIFQYYEEEERQRGNFPDRFSGHQFPNYSSELNVNALLLGDSALYLCASSLQGYEQYFGPGTRLTVT.